The 30 T cell receptor beta chains reported below all come from one sample, sequenced in a study of cytomegalovirus exposure and HLA in healthy donors. PCR primers comprised 60 Vbeta and 13 Jbeta primers. Assay used: immunoSEQ multiplex PCR; TCRdb lists only in-frame clones, some missing. The data hold over 150,000 clones, with approximately 67% observed a single time. Sample: PBMCs. The receptor set was obtained from a woman aged 18-29 years in good health and CMV-seropositive.

The J gene is TRBJ1-1, the V gene TRBV5-1, with no clear D. Germline CDR1 SGHRS, CDR2 YFSETQ. CDR3 length equals 14 residues. V lost 2 bases, J lost 5 bases, and 13 bases lay in between. The CDR3 DNA sequence: TGCGCCAGCAGCTTCGGGGTCGGTTTAACTGAAGCTTTCTTT. Its protein is CASSFGVGLTEAFF.

The J gene is TRBJ1-4, the V gene TRBV7-2; 8 bases fit TRBD1. Per the germline V gene, CDR1 is SGHTA and CDR2 is FQGNSA. J was trimmed by 10 bases and V by 0 bases; bases with no gene match: 10. CDR3 length equals 16 residues. The CDR3 DNA follows: TGTGCCAGCAGCTTAGCCCAACAGGGGGGAAGGGGAAAACTGTTTTTT. Translated: CASSLAQQGGRGKLFF.

This chain connects TRBV6-6 to TRBJ2-3, with TRBD1 identical over 7 bases. The CDR3 is 16 residues long. J was trimmed by 0 bases and V by 6 bases; bases with no gene match: 9. Germline-derived CDR1 and CDR2 are MNHNY and SVGAGI (reference sequence). CDR3 in DNA: TGTGCCAGCAGCCGCGTGGGACAGATGAGCACAGATACGCAGTATTTT. Its protein is CASSRVGQMSTDTQYF.

The V call is TRBV2, the J call TRBJ1-5; TRBD1 is a possible D gene (5 bases). CDR1 is SNHLY and CDR2 is FYNNEI in the germline V gene. V lost 7 bases and J 0 bases, leaving 10 bases between the germline ends. There are 14 residues in the CDR3. This chain's CDR3 is CASTKTDSNQPQHF. CDR3 bases: TGTGCCAGCACTAAGACAGATAGCAATCAGCCCCAGCATTTT.

This clone has only a few counts. The chain couples TRBV27 to TRBJ1-4, with D tentatively TRBD1 (6 bases). Germline CDR1 MNHEY, CDR2 SMNVEV (reference sequence). The ends were cut back, 5 bases at V and 8 bases at J, with 27 bases in the middle. CDR3 length: 18 amino acids. CDR3 DNA sequence: TGTGCCAGCAGTCTTGGGGACGGATTTAGGGGGGGCCACGAAAAACTGTTTTTT. Its protein is CASSLGDGFRGGHEKLFF.

The J gene is TRBJ1-1, the V gene TRBV7-9; D ambiguous. The CDR3 loop spans 11 amino acids. Germline CDR1 SEHNR, CDR2 FQNEAQ (reference sequence). V lost 1 base and J 8 bases, leaving 5 bases between the germline ends. The CDR3 DNA reads as TGTGCCAGCAGCTTAGGAGGGGAAGCTTTCTTT. This codes for CASSLGGEAFF.

This chain connects TRBV28 to TRBJ1-3, with unresolved D. This CDR3 is 14 amino acids long. Trimming pared 6 bases from V and 0 bases from J, leaving 9 bases between. Germline V gene data show CDR1 as MDHEN and CDR2 as SYDVKM. The chain's CDR3 is CASRVVSSGNTIYF. CDR3 DNA: TGTGCCAGCAGAGTCGTGAGCTCTGGAAACACCATATATTTT.

The rearrangement joins TRBV29-1 to TRBJ2-3; 8 nucleotides line up with TRBD2. The length of the CDR3 is 15 residues. Unmatched junction bases numbered 10, after V lost 4 bases and J lost 4 bases. CDR1 is SQVTM, CDR2 ANQGSEA, per germline. The CDR3 DNA sequence: TGCAGCGTTGGACGGGAGGGATATGGGGCAGATACGCAGTATTTT. Residues: CSVGREGYGADTQYF.

The J gene is TRBJ2-1, the V gene TRBV7-8, with TRBD2 as a possible D gene (6 bases). The CDR3 is made up of 15 amino acids. CDR1 is SGHVS and CDR2 is FQNEAQ in the germline V gene. Trimming took off 6 bases at V and 4 bases at J, with 16 bases between the two ends. The CDR3 spells CASSFEAGLYNEQFF. The CDR3 DNA is TGTGCCAGCAGTTTCGAGGCGGGGTTATACAATGAGCAGTTCTTC.

The CDR3 coding sequence is TGTGCCAGCAGTTTACAGGGGATCCATGGCTACACCTTC. It encodes CASSLQGIHGYTF. The chain links TRBV27 to TRBJ1-2; weak D call: TRBD1 (6 bases). The CDR3 runs to 13 residues. Trimming pared 2 bases from V and 6 bases from J, leaving 10 bases between. Germline V gives CDR1 MNHEY, CDR2 SMNVEV (reference sequence).

The CDR3 protein is CASSLEQGVSGEQFF. The CDR3 DNA reads TGTGCCAGCAGCTTGGAACAGGGGGTATCAGGTGAGCAGTTCTTC. The gene calls are TRBV13 and TRBJ2-1; 8 nucleotides match TRBD1. Germline values: CDR1 PRHDT, CDR2 FYEKMQ (reference sequence). The CDR3 consists of 15 residues. V gave up 3 bases and J gave up 9 bases; unmatched junction bases: 10.

The chain carries TRBV5-4 and TRBJ2-7, with D unclear. This CDR3 spans 11 amino acids. CDR1 is SGHNT, CDR2 YYREEE, per germline (reference sequence). V was pared by 0 bases and J by 7 bases, with 5 bases between. CDR3 sequence: CASSLGAEQYF. The CDR3 bases are TGTGCCAGCAGCTTGGGAGCAGAGCAGTACTTC. The full variable domain, with the rest looked up from reference TRBV5-4 and TRBJ2-7, is ETGVTQSPTHLIKTRGQQVTLRCSSQSGHNTVSWYQQALGQGPQFIFQYYREEENGRGNFPPRFSGLQFPNYSSELNVNALELDDSALYLCASSLGAEQYFGPGTRLTVT.

The gene calls are TRBV9 and TRBJ1-3, with a weak D call TRBD1 (6 bases). Germline-derived CDR1 and CDR2 are SGDLS and YYNGEE. The V end lost 3 bases, the J end lost 3 bases, and 10 bases lay between the germline ends. This CDR3 has 14 amino acids. The CDR3 nucleotides are TGTGCCAGCAGCGCTGAGGGGGTTGGAAACACCATATATTTT. Protein sequence: CASSAEGVGNTIYF.

This clone was recorded only once. The chain uses TRBV7-9 and TRBJ2-7; 8 bases agree with TRBD1. The V gene's germline CDR1 is SEHNR and CDR2 FQNEAQ (reference sequence). With 3 bases clipped from V and 2 bases from J, the junction kept 6 bases outside the gene matches. The CDR3 spans 15 residues. The CDR3 DNA reads TGTGCCAGCAGCTTCGGGGACAGGATCACCTACGAGCAGTACTTC. Amino acid sequence: CASSFGDRITYEQYF.

V and J are TRBV6-1 and TRBJ2-3, with D maybe TRBD1 (6 bases). Germline-derived CDR1 and CDR2 are MNHNS and SASEGT. CDR3 length equals 14 residues. V was cut by 5 bases and J by 2 bases, with 11 bases left in between. As DNA, the CDR3 is TGTGCCAGCAGTAGACAGGTGTCCACAGATACGCAGTATTTT. It encodes CASSRQVSTDTQYF.

A few counts support this clone. This chain joins TRBV5-1 and TRBJ2-2; TRBD2 is a possible D gene (5 bases). The CDR3 has 16 residues. Deletions cut 0 bases from V and 3 bases from J, with 12 bases between. Germline loops: CDR1 SGHRS, CDR2 YFSETQ. The CDR3 spells CASSLGLVGDTGELFF. In DNA, the CDR3 is TGCGCCAGCAGCTTGGGATTGGTCGGGGACACCGGGGAGCTGTTTTTT.

The V gene is TRBV25-1, the J gene TRBJ2-3; TRBD1 matches 8 bases. Germline V gene data show CDR1 as MGHDK and CDR2 as SYGVNS. With 3 bases clipped from V and 14 bases from J, the junction kept 4 bases outside the gene matches. The CDR3 extends over 11 amino acids. The CDR3 protein is CASSDGRGPYF. In nucleotides, the CDR3 is TGTGCCAGCAGTGACGGCAGGGGGCCGTATTTT.

The genes are TRBV27 and TRBJ2-7; tentatively, D is TRBD1 (6 bases). The length of the CDR3 is 13 residues. Between the trimmed V and J ends, which lost 8 bases and 2 bases, there was a span of 13 bases. CDR1 is MNHEY and CDR2 is SMNVEV in the germline V gene (reference sequence). The CDR3 reads CASRAEGAYEQYF. In DNA, the CDR3 is TGTGCCAGCCGTGCAGAGGGGGCCTACGAGCAGTACTTC.

Regarding this clone: Mismatch with germline at one junction end may stem from a read error. This sequence joins TRBV7-7 and TRBJ2-1; 11 bases map to TRBD2. The CDR3 spans 15 residues. CDR1 and CDR2 from the germline V gene are SSHAT and FNYEAQ (reference sequence). CDR3: CASSAGTSGYNEQFF. The CDR3 bases are TGTGCTAGCAGCGCCGGGACTAGCGGTTACAATGAGCAGTTCTTC. Filled out from reference TRBV7-7 and TRBJ2-1, the complete variable domain reads GAGVSQSPRYKVTKRGQDVTLRCDPISSHATLYWYQQALGQGPEFLTYFNYEAQPDKSGLPSDRFSAERPEGSISTLTIQRTEQRDSAMYRCASSAGTSGYNEQFFGPGTRLTVL.

This clone was observed a handful of times. The gene calls are TRBV27 and TRBJ2-1, with TRBD2 identical over 7 bases. V lost 1 base to trimming and J lost 7 bases; unmatched junction nucleotides: 7. The CDR3 sequence is 15 residues long. Germline assignment: CDR1 MNHEY and CDR2 SMNVEV (reference sequence). CDR3 bases: TGTGCCAGCAGTTTATTAGGCGGGAGCAGGAATGAGCAGTTCTTC. Protein sequence: CASSLLGGSRNEQFF.

The J gene is TRBJ2-2, the V gene TRBV10-3; maybe TRBD1 (6 bases). Trimming shortened V by 5 bases and J by 6 bases, and 10 bases separated the two germline ends. The CDR3 has 13 residues. Germline CDR1 ENHRY, CDR2 SYGVKD. The CDR3 region is CAISNRESGELFF. The CDR3 nucleotides read TGTGCCATCAGTAACAGGGAGTCCGGGGAGCTGTTTTTT.

This clone has a single count. The V and J genes are TRBV10-2 and TRBJ2-7; 10 bases match TRBD2. Unmatched junction bases numbered 6, after V lost 7 bases and J lost 3 bases. CDR1 is WSHSY and CDR2 is SAAADI in the germline V gene. The CDR3 contains 14 residues. The CDR3 loop is CASTPSGRGYEQYF. In DNA, the CDR3 is TGCGCCAGCACTCCTAGCGGGAGAGGCTACGAGCAGTACTTC.

V and J are TRBV19 and TRBJ2-5, with 7 nucleotides matching TRBD2. In germline, CDR1 is LNHDA, CDR2 SQIVND (reference sequence). The CDR3 sequence is 16 residues long. Trimming at V came to 3 bases and at J to 4 bases, leaving 11 bases not matched to a gene. CDR3 sequence: CASSMALAALGETQYF. In DNA form, the CDR3 reads TGTGCCAGTAGTATGGCCCTAGCGGCATTGGGAGAGACCCAGTACTTC.

This clone is a singleton in its sample. The gene calls are TRBV5-1 and TRBJ2-7; 8 bases fit TRBD1. The CDR3 is 15 residues long. V was clipped by 3 bases and J by 6 bases; unmatched bases: 11. Germline assignment: CDR1 SGHRS and CDR2 YFSETQ. CDR3 nucleotides: TGCGCCAGCAGCTCCCCCGGGACAGGATCGGGCGAGCAGTACTTC. It encodes CASSSPGTGSGEQYF.

The rearrangement links TRBV27 to TRBJ2-7; 12 bases line up with TRBD2. J gave up 1 base and V 1 base, and 2 bases lay outside the gene matches. The CDR3 covers 16 residues. Germline-derived CDR1 and CDR2 are MNHEY and SMNVEV (reference sequence). The CDR3 here is CASSLLGTSGSYEQYF. The CDR3 region has the DNA TGTGCCAGCAGTTTATTAGGGACTAGCGGGTCCTACGAGCAGTACTTC.

This clone turned up a few times. The chain is built from TRBV30 and TRBJ2-4; D perhaps matches TRBD1 (5 bases). CDR1 and CDR2 (germline): GTSNPN, SVGIG (reference sequence). The germline V and J ends were trimmed by 1 base and 8 bases, with 9 bases remaining between them. The CDR3 contains 12 residues. As DNA, the CDR3 is TGTGCCTGGAGTGGACAGAGAGACATTCAGTACTTC. Translating it yields CAWSGQRDIQYF. The variable domain in full, with the rest retrieved from reference TRBV30 and TRBJ2-4, is SQTIHQWPATLVQPVGSPLSLECTVEGTSNPNLYWYRQAAGRGLQLLFYSVGIGQISSEVPQNLSASRPQDRQFILSSKKLLLSDSGFYLCAWSGQRDIQYFGAGTRLSVL.

The chain employs TRBV9 and TRBJ1-3; D might be TRBD1 (6 bases). Trimming took off 7 bases at V and 4 bases at J, with 18 bases between the two ends. Germline CDR1 reads SGDLS; CDR2 reads YYNGEE. The CDR3 length is 15 residues. The CDR3 nucleotides read TGTGCCAGCGGTAAACGGGGGGGCACAGGAAACACCATATATTTT. Its translation is CASGKRGGTGNTIYF. Drawing the rest from reference TRBV9 and TRBJ1-3, the complete variable domain is DSGVTQTPKHLITATGQRVTLRCSPRSGDLSVYWYQQSLDQGLQFLIQYYNGEERAKGNILERFSAQQFPDLHSELNLSSLELGDSALYFCASGKRGGTGNTIYFGEGSWLTVV.

The genes are TRBV13 and TRBJ2-7; D is unresolved. CDR3 size: 15 residues. The V gene's germline CDR1 is PRHDT and CDR2 FYEKMQ (reference sequence). Trimming took off 0 bases at V and 6 bases at J, with 15 bases between the two ends. Here the CDR3 reads CASSLGDTLHLEQYF. The CDR3 DNA follows: TGTGCCAGCAGCTTAGGCGACACGCTGCATCTCGAGCAGTACTTC.

DNA of the CDR3: TGTGCCAGCAGTTTATGGTCGGGACAGTACGAGCAGTACTTC. Encoded protein: CASSLWSGQYEQYF. The genes are TRBV27 and TRBJ2-7, with 7 bases lining up with TRBD1. Germline CDR1 is MNHEY and CDR2 is SMNVEV (reference sequence). With V trimmed by 1 base and J by 4 bases, 4 bases remained unmatched. This CDR3 spans 14 amino acids.

The chain carries TRBV6-6 and TRBJ1-5, with 9 bases aligning to TRBD1. Germline V lookup: CDR1 MNHNY, CDR2 SVGAGI (reference sequence). The CDR3 runs 16 residues. The J segment lost 1 base and the V segment lost 7 bases, leaving 8 bases of the junction unmatched. CDR3 DNA sequence: TGTGCCAGCAACGGGACAGGGAGGGGCAGCAATCAGCCCCAGCATTTT. It yields the protein CASNGTGRGSNQPQHF.